This TCR beta chain comes out of a study of cytomegalovirus exposure and HLA in healthy donors listed by TCRdb under 2017. Context from the whole study: According to an earlier analysis of several hundred of the donors, about 170 million T cells yielded over 90 million unique TCR beta sequences and 276 Gb of sequence data. Approximately 300 gigabases of sequencing data and around 85 million unique TCR sequences made up an early release that covered some 640 HLA-typed donors. The genetic ancestry cluster associated with self-reported Caucasian donors included 81% of the roughly 390 genotyped donors. The study aimed to test whether signatures of past pathogen exposure could be identified by cataloging public T cell receptors. The study profiled the T cell repertoires of around 700 subjects by immunosequencing and related them to cytomegalovirus serostatus. Besides the first cohort of hundreds of subjects, a separate validation cohort made up of over a hundred different subjects was used. High-throughput TCR immunosequencing, statistical association of individual TCRs with disease status, and machine learning were combined to predict cytomegalovirus infection status. A later analysis re-analyzed previously published TCR beta repertoires from 666 donors and added high-resolution HLA genotyping to study TCR occurrence patterns. The later analysis used no new phenotypic data to find candidate immune exposures, relying instead on TCR beta sequences and their occurrence across donors. An earlier analysis of some 500 of the donors used high-throughput TCR beta sequencing to judge whether each TCR beta V gene segment behaved as functional or pseudogenic. Donor age, sex, ethnicity and CMV serostatus were compiled together with the repertoire data. Genome-wide SNP genotypes for about 60% of the roughly 670 donors were used in a later genetic analysis, which treated that subset as a discovery cohort. Every discovery cohort repertoire had been produced on one sequencing platform. Class I and class II HLA loci were covered by the typing at four-digit resolution. Typing coverage differed by locus: A, B, C, DRB1 and DQB1 were typed in roughly 620-630 donors, DQA1 in 522, DPA1 in some 600, and DPB1 in just under 480. Because of strong linkage in the cohort, roughly five DR-DQ haplotypes were treated as single units for association and clustering. Among 350 to 400 genotyped donors of the cohort, an average of approximately 230,000 unique TCR beta nucleotide sequences were sequenced per donor, around 20% of them non-productive.

Results the study describes overall, beyond this receptor: In vitro tests confirmed that a few of the cytomegalovirus-associated TCR beta chains recognize cytomegalovirus antigens. In a later analysis, HLA-associated TCR beta chains were found to be more clonally expanded and to have lower generation probabilities than equally common non-associated chains. Compared with the approximately 720-donor mean, donors in an Asian-associated ancestry cluster had fewer N-insertions in productive TCRs, according to a later genetic analysis. Several of the top co-occurrence clusters appeared to be linked to parvovirus B19, influenza, CMV and Epstein-Barr virus, according to a later analysis. The only immune exposure information available for the cohort was CMV serostatus. According to the authors, the approach could potentially be generalized to other disease states and immunological phenotypes. In a later analysis, most CMV-associated TCR beta chains were found to appear HLA-restricted, with HLA associations seemingly driven largely by CMV exposure. Most TCR sequences were observed very rarely across donors, whereas some public TCRs were present in many individuals. Because HLA typing was unavailable for some donors at each locus, only the typed subset was used in association tests. Because the 87-base-pair reads could not distinguish some IMGT-functional V segments, including TRBV6-2 and TRBV6-3, those segments were excluded. Because counts were too low, 15 or so rarely observed V segments, including chromosome 9 orphons, were excluded from the earlier analysis of around 590 of the donors. Presence/absence analyses assumed roughly uniform sequencing depth across donors, an assumption that may not hold. Only TCR beta chains were sequenced in this cohort, and the absence of alpha or paired-chain data limited detectable features. Assigning TCR associations to individual alleles was difficult when HLA alleles, especially DR and DQ, strongly co-occurred. A total of fewer than 200 TCR beta chains were listed by the study as associated with cytomegalovirus. In a later analysis, TCR association rates were found to vary across HLA loci, with the most associated TCRs seen for DRB1 alleles and the fewest for HLA-C alleles. In a later analysis, some 18,000 TCR beta sequences were associated with specific HLA alleles at a false discovery rate of 0.05. A cluster of highly shared sequence variants was judged likely to represent a technical artifact of the sequencing pipeline. A later genetic analysis associated a missense DCLRE1C variant with V-gene and J-gene trimming of TCR beta chains, and an independent cohort replicated the association. A further reported finding was that TCR beta sequences accurately predicted the HLA-A and HLA-B alleles for most subjects in the first cohort. The classifier was reported to diagnose cytomegalovirus status with high specificity and sensitivity in both the original and validation cohorts. Linkage disequilibrium might explain the correlated functional status among segregating V segments, but an unknown experimental factor could not be ruled out. In an earlier analysis of several hundred of the donors, most TCR beta V segments were observed in productive rearrangements about 90% or about 30% of the time, broadly matching IMGT annotations.

Via the germline V gene, CDR1 is SGHTA and CDR2 FQGNSA. The CDR3 runs 15 amino acids, cysteine and phenylalanine included. Only the CDR3 region is kept as DNA, spanning 45 bases read in frame from base 1. Clipping removes 5 bases from V and 4 bases from J, with 8 as the unmatched junction base count. As concerns this clone: The specificity of this receptor is unknown. Nothing much larger sits one base from this clone, and base qualities are not available.

Preparation of the library involved the immunoSEQ multiplex PCR assay. A mixture of 60 forward primers for TCR Vbeta segments and 13 reverse primers for TCR Jbeta segments was used in the multiplex PCR. Amplification of the CDR3 region of rearranged TCR beta genes was performed with a multiplex PCR assay on genomic DNA. The amplified TCR beta libraries were sequenced on the Illumina HiSeq System as 87-base-pair reads. As for the authors' bioinformatics: Across the 500 to 700 repertoires, a later analysis counted approximately 75 million unique TCR beta chains, some 11 million of which were shared by at least two donors. Raw reads were error-corrected and collapsed into unique sequences with a nearest-neighbor algorithm that merged closely related sequences to remove PCR and sequencing errors. V, D and J gene segments were assigned by aligning CDR3 sequences to IMGT reference sequences. For a sequence to be retained, a match of at least six nucleotides to both a V gene segment and a J gene segment was required. Rearrangements were classified as productive when the CDR3 lacked stop codons and remained in frame with V and J, and all other rearrangements were classified as non-productive. CDR3 was defined according to IMGT convention as the region running from the second conserved V-encoded cysteine to the conserved J-encoded phenylalanine. The earlier analysis of some 600 of the donors excluded sequences that lacked an unambiguous match to a single V gene segment. An earlier analysis of over 450 of the donors classified V segments as functional when productive rearrangements were above 56.7% and as segregating when the standard deviation between donors was above 5%. A statistical classification framework was built for diagnosing cytomegalovirus status from the catalog of TCR beta chain sequences. In a later analysis, TCR nucleotide sequences were compared against IMGT/GENE-DB human TR gene sequences so that V and J genes could be assigned. In a later analysis, CDR3 sequences and most-parsimonious VDJ recombination scenarios were assigned using the TCRdist pipeline. A later analysis defined each TCR beta chain by its CDR3 amino acid sequence plus V-gene family, and excluded reads lacking a unique V-gene family. To address suspected cross-contamination and a sequencing artifact, a later analysis removed approximately 590 highly shared, low-generation-probability nucleotide sequences. In a later analysis, a clonal expansion index was calculated for each public chain from normalized within-repertoire ranks of inferred template counts. In a later analysis, generation probabilities were computed using a VDJ recombination model fitted to out-of-frame rearrangements, and the results were checked against IGoR. In a later analysis, hypergeometric tests were used to score TCR-TCR, TCR-HLA and TCR-CMV co-occurrence, with a repertoire-size bias correction applied to TCR pairs. A later analysis estimated false discovery rates by permuting HLA or CMV assignments 20 times. In a later analysis, co-occurring TCRs were grouped using DBSCAN, and TCRdist sequence similarity was added for clustering within HLA-allele-positive subsets. Repertoires with fewer than 30,000 or more than 120,000 public chains were left out of co-occurrence clustering, as were four to six repertoires with anomalous nucleotide sharing. The clones in this table, taken by TCRdb from immuneACCESS, are in-frame only. Not every clone is retained; where verified, under half of the shortfall comes from an unresolved V gene, and the cause of the rest is unknown. D and trimming come from the DNA, and the V and J calls and clone size come from that table. For this sample there are fewer than 150,000 clones; about 82% appear just once. The top ten clonotypes cover around 5% of the sample.

The cohort consisted of hundreds of healthy bone marrow donors. Cohort members were all nominally healthy when sampled, although unrecorded immune exposures were likely present. Of the 550 to 750 cohort members, approximately 300 had positive CMV serostatus and roughly 350 had negative CMV serostatus, and CMV serostatus was not recorded for the donor. Every donor gave a peripheral blood sample, and the peripheral blood mononuclear cells from that sample were used for TCR beta sequencing. Genomic DNA was extracted from the blood cell samples with the Qiagen DNeasy Blood Extraction Kit. The chain was built from TRBV7-2 and TRBJ2-1; 7 bases in the junction line up with TRBD1. The receptor was isolated from a man aged 30-40 years in good health. Source material: PBMCs. The DNA sequence is as follows: TGTGCCAGCAGCAATGACAGGGAGAGGTACAATGAGCAGTTCTTC. The resulting protein is CASSNDRERYNEQFF.